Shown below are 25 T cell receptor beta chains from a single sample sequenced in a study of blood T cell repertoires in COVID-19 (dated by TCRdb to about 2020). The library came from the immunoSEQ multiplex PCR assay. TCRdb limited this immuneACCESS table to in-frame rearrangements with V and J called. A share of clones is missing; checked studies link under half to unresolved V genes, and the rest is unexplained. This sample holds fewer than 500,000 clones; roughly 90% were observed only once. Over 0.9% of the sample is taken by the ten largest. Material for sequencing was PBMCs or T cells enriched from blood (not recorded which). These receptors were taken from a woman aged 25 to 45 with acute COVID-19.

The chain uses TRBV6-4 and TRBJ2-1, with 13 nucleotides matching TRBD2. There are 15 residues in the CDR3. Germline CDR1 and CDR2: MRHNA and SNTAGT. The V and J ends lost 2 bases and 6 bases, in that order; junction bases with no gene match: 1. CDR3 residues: CASSDTSGGANEQFF. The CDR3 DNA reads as TGTGCCAGCAGTGACACTAGCGGGGGGGCCAATGAGCAGTTCTTC.

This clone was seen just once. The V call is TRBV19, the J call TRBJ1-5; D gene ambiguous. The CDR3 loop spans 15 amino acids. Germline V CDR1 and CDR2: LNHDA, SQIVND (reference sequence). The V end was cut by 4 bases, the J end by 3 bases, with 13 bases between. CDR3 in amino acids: CASSTLGSANQPQHF. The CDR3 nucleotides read TGTGCCAGTAGTACCCTCGGGAGCGCCAATCAGCCCCAGCATTTT.

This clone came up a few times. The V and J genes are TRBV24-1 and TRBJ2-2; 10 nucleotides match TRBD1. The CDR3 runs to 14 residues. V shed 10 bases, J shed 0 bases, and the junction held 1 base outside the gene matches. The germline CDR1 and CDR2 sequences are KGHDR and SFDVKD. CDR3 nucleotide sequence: TGTGCCACGACAGGGGGCCCGAACACCGGGGAGCTGTTTTTT. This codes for CATTGGPNTGELFF.

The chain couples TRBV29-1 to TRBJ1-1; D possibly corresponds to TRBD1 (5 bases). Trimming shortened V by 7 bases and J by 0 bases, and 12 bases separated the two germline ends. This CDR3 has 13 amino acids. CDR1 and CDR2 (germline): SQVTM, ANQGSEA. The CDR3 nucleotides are TGCAGCGCTAAGACAGCAATGAACACTGAAGCTTTCTTT. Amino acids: CSAKTAMNTEAFF.

The DNA of the CDR3 is TGTGCCAGCAGTTACCCCACGGGGTTGGGAGAAAACATTCAGTACTTC. It specifies CASSYPTGLGENIQYF. The chain links TRBV6-6 to TRBJ2-4; TRBD2 is a possible D gene (5 bases). The V and J ends lost 2 bases and 5 bases respectively, with 16 bases between them. CDR1 and CDR2 from the germline V gene are MNHNY and SVGAGI (reference sequence). This CDR3 is built from 16 residues.

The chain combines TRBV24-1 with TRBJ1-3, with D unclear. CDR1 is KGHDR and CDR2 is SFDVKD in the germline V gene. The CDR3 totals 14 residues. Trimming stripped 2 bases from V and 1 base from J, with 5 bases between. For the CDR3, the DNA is TGTGCCACCAGTGATTCGCGGTCTGGAAACACCATATATTTT. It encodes CATSDSRSGNTIYF.

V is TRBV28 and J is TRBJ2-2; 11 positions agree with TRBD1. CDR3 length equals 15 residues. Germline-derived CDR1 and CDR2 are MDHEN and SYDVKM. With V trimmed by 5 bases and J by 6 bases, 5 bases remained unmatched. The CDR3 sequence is CASSRGTGGAGELFF. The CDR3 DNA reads TGTGCCAGCAGTCGCGGGACAGGGGGGGCCGGGGAGCTGTTTTTT.

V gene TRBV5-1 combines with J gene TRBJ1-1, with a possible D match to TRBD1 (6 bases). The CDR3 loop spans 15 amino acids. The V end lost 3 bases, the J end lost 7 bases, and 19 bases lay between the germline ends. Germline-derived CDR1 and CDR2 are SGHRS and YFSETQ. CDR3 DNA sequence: TGCGCCAGCAGCTCCACAACAGGGCAGTGGGGTGAAGCTTTCTTT. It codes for CASSSTTGQWGEAFF. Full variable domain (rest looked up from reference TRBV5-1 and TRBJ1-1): KAGVTQTPRYLIKTRGQQVTLSCSPISGHRSVSWYQQTPGQGLQFLFEYFSETQRNKGNFPGRFSGRQFSNSRSEMNVSTLELGDSALYLCASSSTTGQWGEAFFGQGTRLTVV.

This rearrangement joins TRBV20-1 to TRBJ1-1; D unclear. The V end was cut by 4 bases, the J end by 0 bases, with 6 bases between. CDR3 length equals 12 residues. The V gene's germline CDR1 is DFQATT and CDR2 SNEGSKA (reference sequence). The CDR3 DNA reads TGCAGTGCTACTGACATGAACACTGAAGCTTTCTTT. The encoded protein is CSATDMNTEAFF.

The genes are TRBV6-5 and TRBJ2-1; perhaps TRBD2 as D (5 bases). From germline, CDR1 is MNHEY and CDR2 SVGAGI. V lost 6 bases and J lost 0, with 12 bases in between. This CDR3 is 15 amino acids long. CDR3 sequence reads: CASSPPGYSYNEQFF. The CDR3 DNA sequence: TGTGCCAGCAGCCCACCGGGGTACTCCTACAATGAGCAGTTCTTC.

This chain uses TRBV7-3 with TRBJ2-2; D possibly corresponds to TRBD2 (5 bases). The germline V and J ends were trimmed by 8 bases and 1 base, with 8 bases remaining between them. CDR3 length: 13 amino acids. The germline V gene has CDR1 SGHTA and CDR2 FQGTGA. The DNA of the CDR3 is TGTGCCAGCGCAGAGGGGAACACCGGGGAGCTGTTTTTT. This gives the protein CASAEGNTGELFF.

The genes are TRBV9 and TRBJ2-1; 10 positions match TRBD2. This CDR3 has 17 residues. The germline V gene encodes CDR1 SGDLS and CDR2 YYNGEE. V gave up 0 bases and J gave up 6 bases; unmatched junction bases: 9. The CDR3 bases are TGTGCCAGCAGCGTAGCTCCCCTAGCGGGGGTTCTCAATGAGCAGTTCTTC. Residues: CASSVAPLAGVLNEQFF.

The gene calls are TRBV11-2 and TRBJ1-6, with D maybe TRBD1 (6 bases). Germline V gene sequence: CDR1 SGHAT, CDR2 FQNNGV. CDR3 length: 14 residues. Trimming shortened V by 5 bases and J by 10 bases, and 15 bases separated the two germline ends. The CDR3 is CASSTQGSLSPLHF. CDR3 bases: TGTGCCAGCAGCACACAGGGCTCCTTGTCACCCCTCCACTTT.

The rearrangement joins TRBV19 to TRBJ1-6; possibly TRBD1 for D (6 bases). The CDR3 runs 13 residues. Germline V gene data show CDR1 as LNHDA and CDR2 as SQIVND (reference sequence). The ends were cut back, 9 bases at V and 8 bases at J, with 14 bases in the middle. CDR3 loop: CASSQGFDSPLHF. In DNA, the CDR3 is TGTGCCAGCAGCCAGGGGTTCGATTCACCCCTCCACTTT.

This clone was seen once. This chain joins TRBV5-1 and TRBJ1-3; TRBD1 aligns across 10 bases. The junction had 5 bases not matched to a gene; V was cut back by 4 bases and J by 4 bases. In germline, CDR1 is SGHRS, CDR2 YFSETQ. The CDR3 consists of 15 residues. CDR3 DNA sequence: TGCGCCAGCAGCCCGGGGGACAGGGGAGGAAACACCATATATTTT. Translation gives CASSPGDRGGNTIYF.

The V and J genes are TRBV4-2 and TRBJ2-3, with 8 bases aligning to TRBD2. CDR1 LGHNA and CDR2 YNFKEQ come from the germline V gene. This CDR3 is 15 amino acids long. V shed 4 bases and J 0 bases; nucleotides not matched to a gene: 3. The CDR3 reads CASSPVAGSTDTQYF. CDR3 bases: TGTGCCAGCAGCCCCGTAGCGGGGAGCACAGATACGCAGTATTTT.

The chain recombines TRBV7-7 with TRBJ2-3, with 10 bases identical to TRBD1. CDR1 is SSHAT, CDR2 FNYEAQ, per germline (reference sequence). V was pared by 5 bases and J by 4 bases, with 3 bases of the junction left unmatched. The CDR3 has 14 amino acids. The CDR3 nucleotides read TGTGCCAGCAGCCGACAGGGGGCCGCAGATACGCAGTATTTT. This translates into CASSRQGAADTQYF.

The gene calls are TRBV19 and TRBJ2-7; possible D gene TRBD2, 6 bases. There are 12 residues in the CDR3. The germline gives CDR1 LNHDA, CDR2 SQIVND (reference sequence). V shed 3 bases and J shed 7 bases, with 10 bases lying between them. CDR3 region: CASSMEAGEQYF. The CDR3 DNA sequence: TGTGCCAGTAGTATGGAGGCGGGAGAGCAGTACTTC.

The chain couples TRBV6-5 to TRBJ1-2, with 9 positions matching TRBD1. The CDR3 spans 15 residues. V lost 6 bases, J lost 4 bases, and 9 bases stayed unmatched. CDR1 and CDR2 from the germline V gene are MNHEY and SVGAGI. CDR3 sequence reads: CASSNAPDRGYGYTF. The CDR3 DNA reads TGTGCCAGCAGCAACGCGCCGGACAGGGGCTATGGCTACACCTTC.

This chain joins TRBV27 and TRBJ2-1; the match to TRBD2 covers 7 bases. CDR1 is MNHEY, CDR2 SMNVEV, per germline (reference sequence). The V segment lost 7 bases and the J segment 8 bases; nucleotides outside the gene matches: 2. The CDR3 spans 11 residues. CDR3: CASTRGDEQFF. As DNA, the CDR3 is TGTGCCAGCACCCGGGGGGATGAGCAGTTCTTC.

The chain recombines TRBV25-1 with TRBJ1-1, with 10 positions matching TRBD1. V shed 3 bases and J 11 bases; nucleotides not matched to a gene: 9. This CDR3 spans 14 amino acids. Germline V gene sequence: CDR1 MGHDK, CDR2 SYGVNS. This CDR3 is CASSETGQGRMAFF. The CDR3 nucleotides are TGTGCCAGCAGTGAGACGGGACAGGGGAGAATGGCTTTCTTT. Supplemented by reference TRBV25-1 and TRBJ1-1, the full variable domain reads EADIYQTPRYLVIGTGKKITLECSQTMGHDKMYWYQQDPGMELHLIHYSYGVNSTEKGDLSSESTVSRIRTEHFPLTLESARPSHTSQYLCASSETGQGRMAFFGQGTRLTVV.

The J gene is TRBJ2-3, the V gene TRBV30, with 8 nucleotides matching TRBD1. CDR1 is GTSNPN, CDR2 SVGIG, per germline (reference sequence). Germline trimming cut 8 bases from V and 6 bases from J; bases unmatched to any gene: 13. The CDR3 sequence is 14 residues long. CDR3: CASGQGPLSDTQYF. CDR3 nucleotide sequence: TGTGCCAGTGGACAGGGCCCCTTATCCGATACGCAGTATTTT.

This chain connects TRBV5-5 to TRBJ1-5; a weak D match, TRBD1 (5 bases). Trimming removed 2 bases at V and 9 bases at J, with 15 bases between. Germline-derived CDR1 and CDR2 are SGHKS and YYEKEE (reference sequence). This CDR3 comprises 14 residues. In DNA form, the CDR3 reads TGTGCCAGCAGCTTCCTGGGGGGGTTGGGGCCCCAGCATTTT. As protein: CASSFLGGLGPQHF. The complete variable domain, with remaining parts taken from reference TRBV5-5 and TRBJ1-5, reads DAGVTQSPTHLIKTRGQQVTLRCSPISGHKSVSWYQQVLGQGPQFIFQYYEKEERGRGNFPDRFSARQFPNYSSELNVNALLLGDSALYLCASSFLGGLGPQHFGDGTRLSIL.

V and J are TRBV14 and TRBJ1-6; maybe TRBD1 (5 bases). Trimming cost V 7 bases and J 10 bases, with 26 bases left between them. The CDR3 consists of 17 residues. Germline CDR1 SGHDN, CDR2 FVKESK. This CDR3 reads CASTPMGQAGPWSPLHF. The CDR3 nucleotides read TGTGCCAGCACCCCTATGGGCCAGGCGGGGCCGTGGTCACCCCTCCACTTT.

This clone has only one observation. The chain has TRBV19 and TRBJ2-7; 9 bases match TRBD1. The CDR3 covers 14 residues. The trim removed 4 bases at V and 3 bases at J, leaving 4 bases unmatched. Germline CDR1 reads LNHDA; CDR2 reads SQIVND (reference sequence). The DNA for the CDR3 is TGTGCCAGTAGTACCGGGACAGGGATCTACGAGCAGTACTTC. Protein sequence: CASSTGTGIYEQYF.